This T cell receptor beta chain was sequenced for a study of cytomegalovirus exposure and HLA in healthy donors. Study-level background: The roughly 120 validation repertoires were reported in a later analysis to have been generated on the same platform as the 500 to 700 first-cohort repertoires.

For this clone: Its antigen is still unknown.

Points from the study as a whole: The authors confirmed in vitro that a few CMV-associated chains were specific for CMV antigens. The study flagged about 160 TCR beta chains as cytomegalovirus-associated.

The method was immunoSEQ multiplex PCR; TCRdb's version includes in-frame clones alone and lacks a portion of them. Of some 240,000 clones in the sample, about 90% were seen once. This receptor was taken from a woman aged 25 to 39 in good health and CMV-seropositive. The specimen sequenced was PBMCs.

The CDR3 region is CASSVEGGGNTIYF. The CDR3 nucleotides are TGTGCCAGCAGCGTTGAAGGGGGTGGAAACACCATATATTTT. The chain combines TRBV9 with TRBJ1-3; possible D gene TRBD1, 6 bases. The CDR3 length is 14 residues. Germline loops: CDR1 SGDLS, CDR2 YYNGEE. Trimming shortened V by 2 bases and J by 3 bases, and 9 bases separated the two germline ends. The complete variable domain, with remaining parts taken from reference TRBV9 and TRBJ1-3, reads DSGVTQTPKHLITATGQRVTLRCSPRSGDLSVYWYQQSLDQGLQFLIQYYNGEERAKGNILERFSAQQFPDLHSELNLSSLELGDSALYFCASSVEGGGNTIYFGEGSWLTVV.